The clone carrying this T cell receptor beta chain has only one observation. This sample was included in a study of blood T cell repertoires in COVID-19. Study at large: Collection of acute and convalescent COVID-19 samples took place in the United States, Italy and Spain. PBMCs, B-cell-depleted T cells, or T cells were the source of the cDNA or gDNA that made up the material.

In the study's own analysis: Estimates of nucleated cell counts were drawn from the amplification of reference gene primers. The protocol was immunoSEQ multiplex PCR, while the TCRdb copy is restricted to in-frame clones and leaves out a portion. The DNA was the basis for D and trimming; V, J and clone size are from that table. Here the sample spans roughly 280,000 clones, roughly 86% being singletons. CDR3 length equals 14 residues. Germline V gene lookup returns CDR1 SGHRS and CDR2 YFSETQ. V was clipped by 4 bases and J by 2 bases, with 11 bases between them. The specimen sequenced was peripheral blood. The sequence came from a woman in her fifties or sixties with COVID-19, enrolled during active disease. The chain has TRBV5-1 and TRBJ2-3, with unresolved D. For the CDR3, the DNA is TGCGCCAGCAGCCGTGACACGGCCACAGATACGCAGTATTTT. Its protein product is CASSRDTATDTQYF.